What follows are 9 T cell receptor beta chains derived from one specimen sequenced in a study of T cell repertoires in cytomegalovirus infection. TCRdb re-called the reads with MiXCR, one entry per CDR3 protein. Among 200,000 to 300,000 distinct CDR3 sequences listed, around 13% were seen once. Sample: PBMCs. The receptor source for this set is a human donor in good health (CMV status not recorded). Some clones in this sample may be carry-over from other donors' samples.

The CDR3 DNA reads TGTGCCAGCAGCTCCTATGGAAGGACAGGGAGCCCTGAAGCTTTCTTT. Translated, it gives CASSSYGRTGSPEAFF. V usage is TRBV7-6 and J usage is TRBJ1-1; 8 bases map to TRBD1. From germline, CDR1 is SGHVS and CDR2 FNYEAQ. J gave up 6 bases and V 4 bases, and 13 bases lay outside the gene matches. This CDR3 has 16 amino acids.

This clonotype appeared many times. The chain carries TRBV7-9 and TRBJ2-2; tentative D call: TRBD1 (6 bases). Germline V gene data show CDR1 as SEHNR and CDR2 as FQNEAQ (reference sequence). V was pared by 3 bases and J by 4 bases, with 12 bases between. The CDR3 extends over 15 amino acids. The CDR3 here is CASSLGDTGTGELFF. The CDR3 DNA reads TGTGCCAGCAGCTTGGGGGACACAGGCACCGGGGAGCTGTTTTTT. The whole variable domain, filled in from reference TRBV7-9 and TRBJ2-2, reads DTGVSQNPRHKITKRGQNVTFRCDPISEHNRLYWYRQTLGQGPEFLTYFQNEAQLEKSRLLSDRFSAERPKGSFSTLEIQRTEQGDSAMYLCASSLGDTGTGELFFGEGSRLTVL.

This chain uses TRBV2 with TRBJ2-7; D is possibly TRBD2 (7 bases). Between the trimmed V and J ends, which lost 7 bases and 4 bases, there was a span of 20 bases. The CDR3 contains 15 residues. The germline V gene encodes CDR1 SNHLY and CDR2 FYNNEI. DNA of the CDR3: TGTGCCAGCACCATACAGGCAGGGGAGGGGTACGAGCAGTACTTC. This translates into CASTIQAGEGYEQYF.

The J gene is TRBJ1-4, the V gene TRBV28, with TRBD1 matching over 7 bases. With V trimmed by 3 bases and J by 8 bases, 9 bases remained unmatched. The CDR3 covers 15 residues. Germline-derived CDR1 and CDR2 are MDHEN and SYDVKM. CDR3 DNA: TGTGCCAGCAGTTTCCCGCCAGGGGGAAGGGAAAAACTGTTTTTT. Amino acids: CASSFPPGGREKLFF.

The gene calls are TRBV7-9 and TRBJ2-5, with D unresolved. CDR1 SEHNR and CDR2 FQNEAQ come from the germline V gene (reference sequence). This CDR3 contains 11 residues. V lost 1 base, J lost 10 bases, and 7 bases lay in between. CDR3 DNA sequence: TGTGCCAGCAGCTTAGGCCCGGACCAGTACTTC. This sequence encodes CASSLGPDQYF.

The chain links TRBV12-3 or TRBV12-4 to TRBJ2-5; 7 bases line up with TRBD1. Losses at the gene ends were 7 bases for V and 2 bases for J; bases not matched to a gene: 4. The length of the CDR3 is 13 residues. The CDR3 bases are TGTGCCAGCACCACAGGGGAGCAAGAGACCCAGTACTTC. Protein: CASTTGEQETQYF.

In its sample, this clonotype was seen many times. The chain joins TRBV6-2 or TRBV6-3 to TRBJ2-7, with D tentatively TRBD2 (5 bases). The CDR3 is 14 residues long. Germline-derived CDR1 and CDR2 are MNHEY and SVGEGT. Trimming stripped 2 bases from V and 7 bases from J, with 15 bases between. The CDR3 DNA follows: TGTGCCAGCAGTTACGTCAGCGGTTCGAGTGAGCAGTACTTC. Protein: CASSYVSGSSEQYF.

The chain recombines TRBV7-3 with TRBJ1-2; 9 nucleotides agree with TRBD1. Trimming at V came to 1 base and at J to 7 bases, leaving 10 bases not matched to a gene. CDR3 length: 16 residues. Germline V gene sequence: CDR1 SGHTA, CDR2 FQGTGA. CDR3 sequence: CASSLIPGQGPFGYTF. The CDR3 DNA is TGTGCCAGCAGCTTAATTCCTGGACAGGGGCCCTTTGGCTACACCTTC.

This clonotype was observed a few times. CDR3 bases: TGTGCCAGCTCACAGTTAGGGGACTCCTACAATGAGCAGTTCTTC. It yields the protein CASSQLGDSYNEQFF. V gene TRBV18 combines with J gene TRBJ2-1, with a tentative D call TRBD1 (5 bases). Trimming shortened V by 4 bases and J by 0 bases, and 10 bases separated the two germline ends. The CDR3 runs 15 residues. Looked up from germline, CDR1 is KGHSH and CDR2 is LQKENI.